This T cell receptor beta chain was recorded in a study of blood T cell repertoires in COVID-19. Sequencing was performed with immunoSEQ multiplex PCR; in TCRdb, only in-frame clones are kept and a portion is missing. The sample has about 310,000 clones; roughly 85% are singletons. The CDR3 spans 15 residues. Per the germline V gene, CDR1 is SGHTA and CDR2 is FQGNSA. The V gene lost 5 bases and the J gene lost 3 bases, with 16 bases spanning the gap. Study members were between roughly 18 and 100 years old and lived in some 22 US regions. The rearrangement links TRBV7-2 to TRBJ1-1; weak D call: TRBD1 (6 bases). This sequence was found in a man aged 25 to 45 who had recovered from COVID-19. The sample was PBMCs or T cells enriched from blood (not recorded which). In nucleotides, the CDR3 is TGTGCCAGCAGCACCCGGGGCGCAGGGGACACTGAAGCTTTCTTT. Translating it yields CASSTRGAGDTEAFF.